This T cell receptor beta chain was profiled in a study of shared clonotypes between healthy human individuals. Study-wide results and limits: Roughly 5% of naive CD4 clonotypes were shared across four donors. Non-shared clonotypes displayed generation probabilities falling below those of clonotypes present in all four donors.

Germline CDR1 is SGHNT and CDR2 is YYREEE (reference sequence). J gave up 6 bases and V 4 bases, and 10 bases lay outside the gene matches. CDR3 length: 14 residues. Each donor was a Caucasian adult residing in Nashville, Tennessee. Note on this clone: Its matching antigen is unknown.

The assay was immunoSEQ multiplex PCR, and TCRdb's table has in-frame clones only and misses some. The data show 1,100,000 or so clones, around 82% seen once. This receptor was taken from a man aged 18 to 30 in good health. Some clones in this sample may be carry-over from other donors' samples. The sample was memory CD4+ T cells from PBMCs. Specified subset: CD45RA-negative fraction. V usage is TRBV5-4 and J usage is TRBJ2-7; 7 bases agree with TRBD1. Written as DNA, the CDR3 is TGTGCCAGCAGCCCTTGGGTAGGGGGCAGCGAGCAGTACTTC. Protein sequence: CASSPWVGGSEQYF.